This TCR beta chain came from a study of cytomegalovirus exposure and HLA in healthy donors. Overall study results and limits: There were under 200 TCR beta chains listed as cytomegalovirus-associated. Most observed TCR sequences were rare, whereas some public TCRs were detected in many donors.

Per the germline V gene, CDR1 is SGHVS and CDR2 is FQNEAQ. The CDR3 runs to 15 residues. V was pared by 4 bases and J by 0 bases, with 4 bases of the junction left unmatched. About this clone: Its specificity is unknown.

The PCR made use of 60 Vbeta and 13 Jbeta primers. Method: immunoSEQ multiplex PCR; TCRdb's copy keeps in-frame clones and lacks some. The sample includes around 96,000 clones, roughly three fifths seen only once; the top ten take about 3.5%. The sample taken for sequencing was PBMCs. The chain links TRBV7-8 to TRBJ1-1, with 8 bases identical to TRBD1. This TCR was sampled from a man between 60 and 75 years old in good health and CMV-seronegative. CDR3 DNA sequence: TGTGCCAGCAGCTACAGGGGGGGGATGAACACTGAAGCTTTCTTT. Its translation: CASSYRGGMNTEAFF.